The present TCR beta chain was sequenced within a study of spatial heterogeneity in lung cancer. Study background: Beta-chain sequences consistently outnumbered alpha-chain sequences in detection.

This clonotype was picked up many times. V lost 5 bases to trimming and J lost 2 bases, with 12 bases between them. The CDR3 has 14 amino acids. Germline-derived CDR1 and CDR2 are MNHNS and SASEGT. Every TCR cDNA molecule bore a unique molecular identifier. In TCRdb, the 5' RACE reads were re-called with MiXCR into one record per CDR3 protein. The data contain about 39,000 distinct CDR3 sequences, 3.1% of them singletons. The time point denotes: sample taken at primary tumor resection. The donors were fewer than 80 patients with non-small cell lung cancer that was early-stage and untreated. Sequencing of whole RNA from tumor, nontumor lung or frozen PBMC involved no sorting.

The sequence was collected from a male donor with early-stage non-small cell lung cancer. Source: normal lung tissue next to the tumor, taken at surgery. The chain links TRBV6-1 to TRBJ1-1; D is uncertain. CDR3 amino acids: CASSLAGPNTEAFF. Written as DNA, the CDR3 is TGTGCCAGCAGTCTCGCCGGGCCCAACACTGAAGCTTTCTTT.